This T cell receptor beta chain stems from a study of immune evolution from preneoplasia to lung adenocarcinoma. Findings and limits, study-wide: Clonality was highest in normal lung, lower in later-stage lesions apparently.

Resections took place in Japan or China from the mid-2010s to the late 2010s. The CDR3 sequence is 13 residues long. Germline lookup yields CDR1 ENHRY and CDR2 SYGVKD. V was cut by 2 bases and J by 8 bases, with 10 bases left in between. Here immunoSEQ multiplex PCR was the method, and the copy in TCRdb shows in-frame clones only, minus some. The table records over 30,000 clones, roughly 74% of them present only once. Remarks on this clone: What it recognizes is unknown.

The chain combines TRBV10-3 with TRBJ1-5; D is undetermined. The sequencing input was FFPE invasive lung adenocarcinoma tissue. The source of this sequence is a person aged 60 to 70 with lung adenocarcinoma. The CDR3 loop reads CAISERGYEPQHF. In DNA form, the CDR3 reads TGTGCCATCAGTGAGAGAGGGTACGAGCCCCAGCATTTT.